This is a list of T cell receptor beta chains from one sample in a study of graft-versus-host responses after intestinal transplantation. No antigen is known for these receptors. Measured with immunoSEQ multiplex PCR; TCRdb has only the in-frame clones, and not every one. Of some 130,000 clones listed, over 80% were seen once; the top ten hold more than 0.095%. The sample here was unstimulated CD4+ T cells sorted from spleen or lymph node cells, taken before intestinal transplant. These receptors were obtained from a human donor who received an intestinal transplant. The CDR3 runs from the conserved cysteine through the conserved F or W. A D gene is named only where the DNA matches it firmly.

J gene: TRBJ2-3
D gene: -
V gene: TRBV6-6
CDR3 protein: CASSYGLLLTDTQYF
CDR3 DNA: TGTGCCAGCAGTTACGGTCTACTCCTAACAGATACGCAGTATTTT

J gene: TRBJ1-2
D gene: TRBD1
V gene: TRBV5-1
CDR3 protein: CASSLVSGTGDYGYTF
CDR3 DNA: TGCGCCAGCAGCTTGGTTTCCGGGACAGGGGACTATGGCTACACCTTC

J gene: TRBJ2-7
D gene: -
V gene: TRBV7-6
CDR3 protein: CASSPRGYREQYF
CDR3 DNA: TGTGCCAGCAGCCCAAGGGGGTATAGGGAGCAGTACTTC

J gene: TRBJ2-5
D gene: -
V gene: TRBV2
CDR3 protein: CASSSTGFRAETQYF
CDR3 DNA: TGTGCCAGCAGCAGCACAGGGTTCCGTGCGGAGACCCAGTACTTC

J gene: TRBJ2-1
D gene: TRBD2
V gene: TRBV28
CDR3 protein: CASLGSGSAFYNEQFF
CDR3 DNA: TGTGCCAGCCTTGGTAGCGGGAGCGCCTTCTACAATGAGCAGTTCTTC

J gene: TRBJ1-2
D gene: TRBD1
V gene: TRBV6-1
CDR3 protein: CASSEALQAGGGGYTF
CDR3 DNA: TGTGCCAGCAGTGAAGCGCTTCAGGCAGGGGGAGGTGGCTACACCTTC

J gene: TRBJ2-2
D gene: -
V gene: TRBV27
CDR3 protein: CASSLGYGELFF
CDR3 DNA: TGTGCCAGCAGTTTGGGCTACGGGGAGCTGTTTTTT

J gene: TRBJ1-2
D gene: TRBD1
V gene: TRBV13
CDR3 protein: CASTDRGIYNYGYTF
CDR3 DNA: TGTGCCAGCACCGACAGGGGGATATATAACTATGGCTACACCTTC

J gene: TRBJ2-5
D gene: -
V gene: TRBV5-1
CDR3 protein: CASREVSLQETQYF
CDR3 DNA: TGCGCCAGCAGGGAGGTTTCACTCCAAGAGACCCAGTACTTC

J gene: TRBJ2-2
D gene: -
V gene: TRBV9
CDR3 protein: CASSPSPGFLNTGELFF
CDR3 DNA: TGTGCCAGCAGCCCCTCCCCGGGATTCCTCAACACCGGGGAGCTGTTTTTT

J gene: TRBJ1-1
D gene: -
V gene: TRBV6-5
CDR3 protein: CASSYRIEGINTEAFF
CDR3 DNA: TGTGCCAGCAGTTATAGAATAGAGGGGATAAACACTGAAGCTTTCTTT

J gene: TRBJ1-1
D gene: -
V gene: TRBV11-2
CDR3 protein: CASSLTPTGYTEAFF
CDR3 DNA: TGTGCCAGCAGCTTAACCCCAACAGGGTACACTGAAGCTTTCTTT

J gene: TRBJ2-3
D gene: TRBD2
V gene: TRBV5-1
CDR3 protein: CASSSGLAISTDTQYF
CDR3 DNA: TGCGCCAGCAGCTCGGGACTAGCGATAAGCACAGATACGCAGTATTTT

J gene: TRBJ1-2
D gene: TRBD1
V gene: TRBV6-6
CDR3 protein: CASSSSDRVYGYTF
CDR3 DNA: TGTGCCAGCAGTTCGTCGGACAGGGTTTATGGCTACACCTTC

J gene: TRBJ2-1
D gene: TRBD2
V gene: TRBV14
CDR3 protein: CASSHNFGTSGGFHNEQFF
CDR3 DNA: TGTGCCAGCAGCCACAACTTCGGGACTAGCGGGGGTTTCCACAATGAGCAGTTCTTC

J gene: TRBJ2-7
D gene: -
V gene: TRBV7-2
CDR3 protein: CASSLAGPDYEQYF
CDR3 DNA: TGTGCCAGCAGCTTGGCAGGCCCTGACTACGAGCAGTACTTC

J gene: TRBJ1-1
D gene: -
V gene: TRBV5-8
CDR3 protein: CASPGAGTEAFF
CDR3 DNA: TGTGCCAGCCCGGGGGCGGGAACTGAAGCTTTCTTT

J gene: TRBJ2-7
D gene: TRBD1
V gene: TRBV12-5
CDR3 protein: CASGDQGQSYEQYF
CDR3 DNA: TGTGCTAGTGGGGACCAGGGACAGTCCTACGAGCAGTACTTC